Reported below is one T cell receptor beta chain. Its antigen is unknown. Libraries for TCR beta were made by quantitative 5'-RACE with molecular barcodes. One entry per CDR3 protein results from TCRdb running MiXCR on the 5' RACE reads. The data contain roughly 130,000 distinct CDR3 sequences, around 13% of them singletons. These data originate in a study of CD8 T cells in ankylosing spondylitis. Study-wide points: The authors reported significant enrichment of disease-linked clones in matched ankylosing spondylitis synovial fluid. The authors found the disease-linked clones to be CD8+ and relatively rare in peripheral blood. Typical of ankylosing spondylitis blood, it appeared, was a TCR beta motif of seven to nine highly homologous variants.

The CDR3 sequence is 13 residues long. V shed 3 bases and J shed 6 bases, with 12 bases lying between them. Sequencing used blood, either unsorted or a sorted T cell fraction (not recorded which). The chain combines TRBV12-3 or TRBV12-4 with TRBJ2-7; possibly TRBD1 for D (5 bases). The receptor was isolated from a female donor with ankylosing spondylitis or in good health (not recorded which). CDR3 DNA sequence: TGTGCCAGCAGTTTTTCTGACAGTACCGAGCAGTACTTC. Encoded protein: CASSFSDSTEQYF.